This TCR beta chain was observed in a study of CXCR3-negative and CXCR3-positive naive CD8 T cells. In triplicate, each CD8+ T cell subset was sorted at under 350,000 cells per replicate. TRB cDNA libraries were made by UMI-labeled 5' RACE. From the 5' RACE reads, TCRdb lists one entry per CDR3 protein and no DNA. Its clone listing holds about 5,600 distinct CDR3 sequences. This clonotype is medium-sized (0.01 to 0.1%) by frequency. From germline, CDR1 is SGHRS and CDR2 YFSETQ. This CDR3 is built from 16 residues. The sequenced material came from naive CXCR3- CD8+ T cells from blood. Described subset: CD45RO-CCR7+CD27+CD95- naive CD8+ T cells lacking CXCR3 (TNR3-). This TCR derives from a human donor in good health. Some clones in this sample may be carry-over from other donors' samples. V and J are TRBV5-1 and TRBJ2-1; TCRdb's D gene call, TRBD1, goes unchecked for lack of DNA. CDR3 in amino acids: CASSLDSGAAYNEQFF.